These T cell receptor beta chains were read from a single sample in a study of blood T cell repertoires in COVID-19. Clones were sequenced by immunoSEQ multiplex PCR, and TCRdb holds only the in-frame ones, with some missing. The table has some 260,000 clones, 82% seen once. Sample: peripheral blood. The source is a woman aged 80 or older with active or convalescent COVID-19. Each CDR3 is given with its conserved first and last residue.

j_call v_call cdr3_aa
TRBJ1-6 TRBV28 CASSPTGTANSPLHF
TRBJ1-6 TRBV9 CASSVGNLNNSPLHF
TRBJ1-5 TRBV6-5 CASRQGLNSNQPQHF
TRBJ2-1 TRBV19 CASRDRGGSSYNEQFF
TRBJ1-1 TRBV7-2 CASSLGTGIGEAFF
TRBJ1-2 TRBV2 CASSESRQAYGYTF
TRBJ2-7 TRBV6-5 CASTPSGTLIYEQYF
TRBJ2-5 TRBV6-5 CATTRDRGGETQYF
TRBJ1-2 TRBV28 CASSGTLLQGGKYNYGYTF
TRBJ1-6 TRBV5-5 CASSSTGGYSPLHF
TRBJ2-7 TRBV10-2 CASRGIGGANYEQYF
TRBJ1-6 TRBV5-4 CASSSGQGSSYNSPLHF
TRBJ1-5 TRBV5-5 CASSLEGLGQPQHF
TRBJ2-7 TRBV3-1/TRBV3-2 CASSKREDYEQYF
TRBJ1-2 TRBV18 CASSPQGDYGYTF
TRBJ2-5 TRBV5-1 CASSSQGQETQYF
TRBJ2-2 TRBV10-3 CAISEGGWELFF
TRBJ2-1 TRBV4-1 CASSPRREGHQTQFF
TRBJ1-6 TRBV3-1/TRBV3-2 CASSNTGTSNSPLHF
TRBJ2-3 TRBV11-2 CASSLRTSGSSTDTQYF
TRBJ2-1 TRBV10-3 CAISTGRYYNEQFF
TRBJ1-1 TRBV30 CAWNELPGQWTEAFF
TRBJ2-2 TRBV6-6 CASSSTGVFTGELFF
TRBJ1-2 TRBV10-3 CATQGSYGYTF
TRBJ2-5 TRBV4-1 CASSQDGTSTGETQYF
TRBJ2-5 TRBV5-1 CASSFSPQGQETQYF
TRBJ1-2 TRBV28 CASSWVSEGANGYTF
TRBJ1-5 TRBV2 CASSDSSGDQPQHF
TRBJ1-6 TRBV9 CASSVAGVGNSPLHF
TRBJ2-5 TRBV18 CASSPRQWETQYF
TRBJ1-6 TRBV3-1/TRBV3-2 CASSQTDRGSYNSPLHF
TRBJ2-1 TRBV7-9 CASYISTAPATFYNEQFF
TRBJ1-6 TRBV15 CATSRPSEGLHF
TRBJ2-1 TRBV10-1 CASSRLPLGLAGSEQFF
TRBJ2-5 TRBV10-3 CAISESTSGTQYF
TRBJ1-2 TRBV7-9 CASSAPQTGFGYTF
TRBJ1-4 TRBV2 CAGRQSTEKLFF
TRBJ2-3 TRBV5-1 CASKTPPNADTQYF
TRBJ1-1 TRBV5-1 CASSLEGVMNTEAFF
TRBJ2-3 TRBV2 CASRAPGQLTDTQYF
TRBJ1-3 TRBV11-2 CASSFQGGNTIYF
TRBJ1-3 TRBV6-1 CASSEGHRFYTIYF
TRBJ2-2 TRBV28 CASSLGTGSGAGELFF
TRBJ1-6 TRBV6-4 CASSVNGESPLHF
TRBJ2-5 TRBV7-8 CASSPGARETQYF
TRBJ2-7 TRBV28 CASYGGAGSYEQYF
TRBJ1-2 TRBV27 CASSLPTGANANYGYTF
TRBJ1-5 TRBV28 CASIGTGYQPQHF
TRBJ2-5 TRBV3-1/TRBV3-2 CASSLGAGTQETQYF
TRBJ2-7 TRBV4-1 CASSRQRTSGSYEQYF
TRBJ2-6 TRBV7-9 CASSRGVAGGFVGANVLTF
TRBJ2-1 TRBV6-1 CASSELAGPYNEQFF
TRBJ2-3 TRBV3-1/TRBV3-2 CASSQAGVLLYF
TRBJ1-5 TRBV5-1 CASSQSPDSNQPQHF
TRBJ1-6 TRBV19 CASSIQLARTGGNSPLHF
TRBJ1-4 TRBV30 CAWSLSGNEKLFF
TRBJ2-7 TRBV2 CASTINGDHYEQYF